Below, one T cell receptor beta chain is given with its context. Its cognate antigen is unknown. These data are taken from a study of Ad26.COV2.S vaccination and SARS-CoV-2 variants. Study observations and caveats: TCR breadth and depth estimates may have understated total T cell responses. Spike-specific TCR breadth was greater in vaccine than placebo recipients.

V gave up 4 bases and J gave up 1 base, with 17 bases separating them. The CDR3 extends over 17 amino acids. Germline CDR1 is SGHVS and CDR2 is FQNEAQ. Treatment of the sample: approximately 18 received Ad26.COV2.S at low or high dose, single or two shots; roughly five received placebo; per-sample allocation not given. After the first vaccine or placebo injection, samples were drawn on day 63. What was given as vaccine was an Ad26 vector encoding Wuhan-strain SARS-CoV-2 spike. Libraries were prepared by immunoSEQ multiplex PCR; TCRdb keeps only in-frame clonotypes and omits some of them. The sample shows hundreds of thousands of clones, nearly 90% of them seen only once.

Source: peripheral blood, taken in a trial of Ad26.COV2.S vaccine versus placebo. The V call is TRBV7-8, the J call TRBJ2-1; D ambiguous. The receptor's source is a person between 18 and 65 years old who received the Ad26.COV2.S COVID-19 vaccine or a placebo. The DNA for the CDR3 is TGTGCCAGCAGCTACCAGTTGTGGCAGCCATCCTACAATGAGCAGTTCTTC. Translating it yields CASSYQLWQPSYNEQFF.